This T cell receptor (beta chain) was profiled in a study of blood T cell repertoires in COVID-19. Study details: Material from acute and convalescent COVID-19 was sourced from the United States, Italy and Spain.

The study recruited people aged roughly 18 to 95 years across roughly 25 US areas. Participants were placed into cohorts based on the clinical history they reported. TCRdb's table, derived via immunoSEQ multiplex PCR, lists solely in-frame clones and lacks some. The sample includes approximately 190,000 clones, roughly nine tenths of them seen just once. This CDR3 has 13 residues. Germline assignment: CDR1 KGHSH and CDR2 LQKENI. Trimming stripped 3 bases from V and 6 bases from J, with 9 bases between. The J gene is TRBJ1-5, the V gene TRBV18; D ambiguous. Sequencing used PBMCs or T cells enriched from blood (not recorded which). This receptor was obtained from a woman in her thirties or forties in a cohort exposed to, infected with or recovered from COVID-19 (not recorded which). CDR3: CASSPSGGQPQHF. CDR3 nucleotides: TGTGCCAGCTCACCGAGCGGTGGTCAGCCCCAGCATTTT.